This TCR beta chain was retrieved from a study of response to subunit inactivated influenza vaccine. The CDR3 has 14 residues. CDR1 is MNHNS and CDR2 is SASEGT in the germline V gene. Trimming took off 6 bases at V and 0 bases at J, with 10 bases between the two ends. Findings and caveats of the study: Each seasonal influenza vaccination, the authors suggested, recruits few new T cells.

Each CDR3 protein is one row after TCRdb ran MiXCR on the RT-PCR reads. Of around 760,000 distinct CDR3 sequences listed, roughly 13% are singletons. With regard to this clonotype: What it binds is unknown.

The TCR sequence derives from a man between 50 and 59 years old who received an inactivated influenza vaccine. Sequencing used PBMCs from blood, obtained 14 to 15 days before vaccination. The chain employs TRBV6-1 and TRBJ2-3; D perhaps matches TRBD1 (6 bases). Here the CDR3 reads CASRPTGSTDTQYF. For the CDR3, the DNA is TGTGCCAGCAGGCCAACAGGGAGCACAGATACGCAGTATTTT.